The clone carrying this T cell receptor beta chain has a single count. What it binds is unknown. The data derive from a study of T-cell memory formation after mild COVID-19. Study as a whole: Each donor largely had its own TCR clusters. Broader study findings: Clones contracting day 15 to 85 were balanced CD4/CD8; later expanders leaned CD4+. Some clones that responded were present in memory (sampled pre-infection), which suggests cross-reactive memory joined.

One entry per CDR3 protein, called by TCRdb with MiXCR from the 5' RACE reads. This table holds hundreds of thousands of distinct CDR3 sequences, around a sixth found once. The sample was PBMCs or a T cell subset sorted from them (not recorded which). The receptor's source is a man between 18 and 35 years old who had mild COVID-19 (a few samples of this study predate the infection). Cell type and time point are not known.

CDR3 in DNA: TGCGCCAGCAGCCAAGTCCACGGCGCCGGGGAGCTGTTTTTT. Its translation is CASSQVHGAGELFF. The chain is built from TRBV4-3 and TRBJ2-2; D is unclear. The germline V gene encodes CDR1 LGHNA and CDR2 YSLEER. Between the trimmed V and J ends, which lost 1 base and 6 bases, there was a span of 9 bases. The CDR3 is made up of 14 amino acids.